This is a list of T cell receptor beta chains from one sample in a study of blood T cell repertoires in COVID-19. Measured with immunoSEQ multiplex PCR; TCRdb has only the in-frame clones, and not every one. The table records about 220,000 clones, around 83% of them present only once. The sample consisted of peripheral blood. The source is a man between 35 and 55 years old who had recovered from COVID-19. Each CDR3 is given without its conserved first and last residue. D genes are given only for firm matches.

NA	TRBV21-1	TRBJ2-5	ASSKVQGGQGNGETQY
TRBD2	TRBV5-6	TRBJ2-1	ASSFLRGGYNEQF
NA	TRBV2	TRBJ2-3	ASSDSSTTDTQY
NA	TRBV18	TRBJ2-7	ASSLSGQDSEQY
NA	TRBV6-5	TRBJ1-2	ASSYVGGTLWDGYT
NA	TRBV18	TRBJ1-6	ASSPVDGRDNSPLH
NA	TRBV19	TRBJ2-3	ASSLPVDNTDTQY
NA	TRBV6-2/TRBV6-3	TRBJ1-2	ASRPGVGGYT
NA	TRBV7-5	TRBJ2-7	VRSLKGGRFHEQY
NA	TRBV28	TRBJ2-6	ASSLRGSGANVLT
NA	TRBV19	TRBJ2-5	ASKGDGTGTQY
NA	TRBV7-9	TRBJ1-1	ASSLGGRENTEAF
NA	TRBV6-2/TRBV6-3	TRBJ2-7	ASSYGLALYEQY
TRBD1	TRBV18	TRBJ2-5	ASSPNQGAGETQY
TRBD1	TRBV6-1	TRBJ2-7	ASSEVRQGPYEQY
TRBD2	TRBV27	TRBJ2-1	ASTVAGAYNEQF
NA	TRBV5-1	TRBJ2-1	ASSLDYTNEQF
NA	TRBV5-4	TRBJ1-1	ASSLEVARANTEAF
TRBD1	TRBV5-6	TRBJ1-4	ASRWGTGNEKLF
TRBD1	TRBV11-3	TRBJ2-2	ASSSYRDSEGPTGELF
NA	TRBV4-3	TRBJ2-7	ASSQERVSSYEQY
TRBD1	TRBV5-1	TRBJ2-5	ASSQRVQGGETQY
NA	TRBV6-5	TRBJ1-3	ASSRTVGGNTIY
TRBD2	TRBV4-3	TRBJ2-2	ASSQEAVAGINTGELF
TRBD1	TRBV7-2	TRBJ2-2	ASSLVRGQTGELF
NA	TRBV5-4	TRBJ2-7	ASSRPGSYEQY
NA	TRBV5-1	TRBJ1-2	ASSLSANYGYT